Listed here is a single TCR beta chain. Germline loops: CDR1 SGHRS, CDR2 YFSETQ. After removal of 9 bases from V and 2 bases from J, the junction contained 11 bases not matched to a gene. This CDR3 region has 15 residues. The data were taken from a study of blood T cell repertoires in COVID-19. Study-level background: Collection of acute and convalescent COVID-19 samples took place in the United States, Italy and Spain. The cDNA or gDNA used as material had been derived from T cells, B-cell-depleted T cells, or PBMCs.

TCRdb's table, derived via immunoSEQ multiplex PCR, lists solely in-frame clones and lacks some. This sample has about 120,000 clones, with over 80% found just once. The V call is TRBV5-1, the J call TRBJ2-3, with 8 bases lining up with TRBD2. The origin of this receptor is a man aged 25-40 years with acute or convalescent COVID-19. What was sequenced was peripheral blood. In DNA, the CDR3 is TGCGCCACCAAACCGGGACTAGGGATCACAGATACGCAGTATTTT. Protein: CATKPGLGITDTQYF.